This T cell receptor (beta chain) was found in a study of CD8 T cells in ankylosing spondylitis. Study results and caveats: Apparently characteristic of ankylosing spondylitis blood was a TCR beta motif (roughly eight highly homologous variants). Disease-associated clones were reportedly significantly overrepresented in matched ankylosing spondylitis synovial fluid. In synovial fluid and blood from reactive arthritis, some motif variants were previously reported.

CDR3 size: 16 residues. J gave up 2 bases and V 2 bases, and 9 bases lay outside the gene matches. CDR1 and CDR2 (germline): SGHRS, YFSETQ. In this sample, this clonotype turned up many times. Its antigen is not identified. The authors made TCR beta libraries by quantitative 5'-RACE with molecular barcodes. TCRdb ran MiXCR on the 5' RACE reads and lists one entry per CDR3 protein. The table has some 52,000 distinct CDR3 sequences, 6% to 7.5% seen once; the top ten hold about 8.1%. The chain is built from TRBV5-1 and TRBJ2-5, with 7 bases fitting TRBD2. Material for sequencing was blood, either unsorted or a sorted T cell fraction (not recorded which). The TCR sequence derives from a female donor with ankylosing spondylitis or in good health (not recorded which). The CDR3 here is CASSFNLAVRQETQYF. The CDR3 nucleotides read TGCGCCAGCAGCTTTAACCTAGCGGTGAGACAAGAGACCCAGTACTTC. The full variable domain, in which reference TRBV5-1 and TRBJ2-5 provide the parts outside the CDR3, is KAGVTQTPRYLIKTRGQQVTLSCSPISGHRSVSWYQQTPGQGLQFLFEYFSETQRNKGNFPGRFSGRQFSNSRSEMNVSTLELGDSALYLCASSFNLAVRQETQYFGPGTRLLVL.